Shown below are 20 T cell receptor beta chains from a single sample sequenced in a study of T cell responses to AZD1222 COVID-19 vaccine. Data came from immunoSEQ multiplex PCR; TCRdb stores just in-frame clones and leaves some out. The sample carries 110,000 to 150,000 clones, 85% to 90% recorded once. Material: peripheral blood, obtained on day 0 of AZD1222 vaccination. All receptors derive from an adult in good health.

The V and J genes are TRBV28 and TRBJ2-7, with TRBD2 matching 9 bases. The CDR3 contains 15 residues. The germline gives CDR1 MDHEN, CDR2 SYDVKM. V shed 6 bases, J shed 2 bases, and the junction held 8 bases outside the gene matches. CDR3 coding DNA: TGTGCCAGCAGACCAGGACTAGCGTCCACCTACGAGCAGTACTTC. This encodes CASRPGLASTYEQYF. The whole variable domain, filled in from reference TRBV28 and TRBJ2-7, reads DVKVTQSSRYLVKRTGEKVFLECVQDMDHENMFWYRQDPGLGLRLIYFSYDVKMKEKGDIPEGYSVSREKKERFSLILESASTNQTSMYLCASRPGLASTYEQYFGPGTRLTVT.

The chain employs TRBV9 and TRBJ1-1; D not resolved. This CDR3 comprises 15 residues. CDR1 is SGDLS and CDR2 is YYNGEE in the germline V gene. The V gene lost 9 bases and the J gene lost 1 base, with 19 bases spanning the gap. CDR3 in amino acids: CAKGGPLIGNTEAFF. Written as DNA, the CDR3 is TGTGCCAAGGGAGGGCCTTTAATAGGGAACACTGAAGCTTTCTTT.

The V and J genes are TRBV9 and TRBJ2-7; TRBD2 aligns across 7 bases. Germline V gene data show CDR1 as SGDLS and CDR2 as YYNGEE. The CDR3 consists of 13 residues. V lost 1 base and J lost 3; bases outside the gene matches: 1. CDR3 in amino acids: CASSVSGGYEQYF. Written as DNA, the CDR3 is TGTGCCAGCAGCGTATCGGGGGGCTACGAGCAGTACTTC.

The genes are TRBV15 and TRBJ2-1; TRBD2 might be the D (6 bases). The CDR3 has 15 residues. The germline CDR1 and CDR2 sequences are LNHNV and YYDKDF (reference sequence). Deletions cut 3 bases from V and 4 bases from J, with 13 bases between. CDR3 loop: CATSRGLDIYNEQFF. The CDR3 DNA follows: TGTGCCACCAGCAGGGGACTCGACATTTACAATGAGCAGTTCTTC. The complete variable domain, with remaining parts taken from reference TRBV15 and TRBJ2-1, reads DAMVIQNPRYQVTQFGKPVTLSCSQTLNHNVMYWYQQKSSQAPKLLFHYYDKDFNNEADTPDNFQSRRPNTSFCFLDIRSPGLGDTAMYLCATSRGLDIYNEQFFGPGTRLTVL.

This clone was picked up one time. CDR3 DNA: TGTGCCAGCAGCTTAGTAGCGGGGGAGGAGGGCTACACCTTC. It is translated as CASSLVAGEEGYTF. This chain links TRBV7-9 with TRBJ1-2; possible D gene TRBD1, 5 bases. CDR1 is SEHNR, CDR2 FQNEAQ, per germline (reference sequence). V lost 1 base, J lost 8 bases, and 14 bases lay in between. This CDR3 is built from 14 residues. Drawing the rest from reference TRBV7-9 and TRBJ1-2, the complete variable domain is DTGVSQNPRHKITKRGQNVTFRCDPISEHNRLYWYRQTLGQGPEFLTYFQNEAQLEKSRLLSDRFSAERPKGSFSTLEIQRTEQGDSAMYLCASSLVAGEEGYTFGSGTRLTVV.

This chain joins TRBV6-2 or TRBV6-3 and TRBJ1-2; D gene ambiguous. The CDR3 consists of 12 residues. V was cut by 5 bases and J by 4 bases, with 8 bases left in between. In germline, CDR1 is MNHEY, CDR2 SVGEGT. In DNA, the CDR3 is TGTGCCAGCAGTCGGAAGCCCTATGGCTACACCTTC. Protein product: CASSRKPYGYTF.

This chain joins TRBV6-1 and TRBJ1-5; 8 nucleotides line up with TRBD1. The CDR3 is 14 residues long. Per the germline V gene, CDR1 is MNHNS and CDR2 is SASEGT. The V and J ends lost 3 bases and 7 bases, in that order; junction bases with no gene match: 5. This CDR3 reads CASSDTTGVQPQHF. CDR3 nucleotide sequence: TGTGCCAGCAGTGACACGACAGGGGTGCAGCCCCAGCATTTT.

The chain has TRBV14 and TRBJ2-1; D may be TRBD1 (5 bases). This CDR3 is 14 amino acids long. Between the trimmed V and J ends, which lost 1 base and 4 bases, there was a span of 8 bases. Germline V CDR1 and CDR2: SGHDN, FVKESK. The CDR3 DNA reads TGTGCCAGCAGCCAAGTCAGGGAATACAATGAGCAGTTCTTC. Translation: CASSQVREYNEQFF. The whole variable domain, remainder taken from reference TRBV14 and TRBJ2-1, is EAGVTQFPSHSVIEKGQTVTLRCDPISGHDNLYWYRRVMGKEIKFLLHFVKESKQDESGMPNNRFLAERTGGTYSTLKVQPAELEDSGVYFCASSQVREYNEQFFGPGTRLTVL.

The chain recombines TRBV6-5 with TRBJ2-7, with TRBD2 matching 9 bases. J gave up 2 bases and V 4 bases, and 9 bases lay outside the gene matches. The germline gives CDR1 MNHEY, CDR2 SVGAGI. CDR3 length: 16 residues. The CDR3 reads CASSSLVSGGAYEQYF. CDR3 coding DNA: TGTGCCAGCAGTTCCCTAGTTAGCGGGGGAGCCTACGAGCAGTACTTC.

V is TRBV5-1 and J is TRBJ1-2; TRBD1 matches at 10 bases. Germline-derived CDR1 and CDR2 are SGHRS and YFSETQ. The ends lost 4 bases at V and 9 bases at J; junction bases unmatched: 9. The CDR3 runs 14 residues. The CDR3 coding sequence is TGCGCCAGCAGCGGCAGACAGGGGGCTAGTAGCTACACCTTC. Protein: CASSGRQGASSYTF.

The chain links TRBV28 to TRBJ1-6; D is possibly TRBD1 (5 bases). The V gene's germline CDR1 is MDHEN and CDR2 SYDVKM. Trimming removed 8 bases at V and 9 bases at J, with 11 bases between. The CDR3 is 12 amino acids. The CDR3 sequence is CASVGRPSPLHF. CDR3 nucleotide sequence: TGTGCCAGCGTGGGGCGGCCTTCACCCCTCCACTTT.

This rearrangement joins TRBV5-1 to TRBJ1-5; weak D call: TRBD1 (6 bases). The CDR3 sequence is 15 residues long. Germline V gives CDR1 SGHRS, CDR2 YFSETQ. V was shortened by 1 base and J by 4 bases, with 12 bases between the two germline ends. The CDR3 region is CASSLRGTPNQPQHF. The CDR3 nucleotides are TGCGCCAGCAGCTTGAGGGGGACACCGAATCAGCCCCAGCATTTT.

The J gene is TRBJ2-1, the V gene TRBV5-1, with 14 bases aligning to TRBD2. The germline CDR1 and CDR2 sequences are SGHRS and YFSETQ. V was clipped by 4 bases and J by 9 bases; unmatched bases: 12. This CDR3 contains 17 residues. CDR3 region: CASSQPGTSGSRGEQFF. CDR3 bases: TGCGCCAGCAGCCAGCCGGGGACTAGCGGGAGTCGGGGTGAGCAGTTCTTC.

The chain recombines TRBV24-1 with TRBJ1-2; no clear D. Germline assignment: CDR1 KGHDR and CDR2 SFDVKD. Between the trimmed V and J ends, which lost 4 bases and 8 bases, there was a span of 13 bases. This CDR3 region has 13 residues. The CDR3 coding sequence is TGTGCCACCAGTGAAAAGGACGGGAGAGGCTACACCTTC. Protein product: CATSEKDGRGYTF.

This sequence joins TRBV2 and TRBJ2-5, with D perhaps TRBD1 (6 bases). V was cut by 4 bases and J by 1 base, with 13 bases left in between. Germline assignment: CDR1 SNHLY and CDR2 FYNNEI. CDR3 length: 15 residues. The CDR3 sequence: CASSGMDSLQETQYF. The CDR3 nucleotides are TGTGCCAGCAGTGGGATGGACAGCCTCCAAGAGACCCAGTACTTC.

V gene TRBV9 combines with J gene TRBJ1-3; D is uncertain. The CDR3 extends over 13 amino acids. Germline V gene lookup returns CDR1 SGDLS and CDR2 YYNGEE. V lost 0 bases and J lost 4, with 5 bases in between. The CDR3 DNA is TGTGCCAGCAGCGTAGAGGCCGGAAACACCATATATTTT. It yields the protein CASSVEAGNTIYF.

The rearrangement uses TRBV5-1 and TRBJ2-3; 9 bases map to TRBD2. The V segment lost 2 bases and the J segment 2 bases; nucleotides outside the gene matches: 3. The CDR3 totals 15 residues. Germline loops: CDR1 SGHRS, CDR2 YFSETQ. The CDR3 nucleotides are TGCGCCAGCAGCTTAGGGACTAGCCCCACAGATACGCAGTATTTT. As protein: CASSLGTSPTDTQYF.

This clone was detected only a few times. V gene TRBV7-9 combines with J gene TRBJ1-2; D is possibly TRBD1 (6 bases). V was trimmed by 5 bases and J by 7 bases, leaving 11 bases between them. The CDR3 totals 12 residues. CDR1 SEHNR and CDR2 FQNEAQ come from the germline V gene (reference sequence). Written as DNA, the CDR3 is TGTGCCAGCAGCCGGACAGAGGGTGGCTACACCTTC. It codes for CASSRTEGGYTF.

The gene calls are TRBV7-8 and TRBJ2-7; no firm D call. CDR1 is SGHVS, CDR2 FQNEAQ, per germline. The CDR3 runs to 11 residues. V dropped 5 bases and J dropped 3 bases, with 5 bases sitting between them. The CDR3 protein is CASSTLYEQYF. The CDR3 DNA reads as TGTGCCAGCAGCACCCTCTACGAGCAGTACTTC. Based on the CDR3 plus reference TRBV7-8 and TRBJ2-7, the full variable domain is GAGVSQSPRYKVAKRGQDVALRCDPISGHVSLFWYQQALGQGPEFLTYFQNEAQLDKSGLPSDRFFAERPEGSVSTLKIQRTQQEDSAVYLCASSTLYEQYFGPGTRLTVT.

The chain joins TRBV3-1 (or the pseudogene TRBV3-2) to TRBJ1-2; tentatively, D is TRBD1 (6 bases). The CDR3 is 16 amino acids. V lost 4 bases and J 2 bases, leaving 17 bases between the germline ends. The V gene's germline CDR1 is LGHDT and CDR2 YNNKEL (reference sequence). The CDR3 nucleotides are TGTGCCAGCAGCCCCCTTTCCAGGGGCTGGAACTATGGCTACACCTTC. Translated: CASSPLSRGWNYGYTF.